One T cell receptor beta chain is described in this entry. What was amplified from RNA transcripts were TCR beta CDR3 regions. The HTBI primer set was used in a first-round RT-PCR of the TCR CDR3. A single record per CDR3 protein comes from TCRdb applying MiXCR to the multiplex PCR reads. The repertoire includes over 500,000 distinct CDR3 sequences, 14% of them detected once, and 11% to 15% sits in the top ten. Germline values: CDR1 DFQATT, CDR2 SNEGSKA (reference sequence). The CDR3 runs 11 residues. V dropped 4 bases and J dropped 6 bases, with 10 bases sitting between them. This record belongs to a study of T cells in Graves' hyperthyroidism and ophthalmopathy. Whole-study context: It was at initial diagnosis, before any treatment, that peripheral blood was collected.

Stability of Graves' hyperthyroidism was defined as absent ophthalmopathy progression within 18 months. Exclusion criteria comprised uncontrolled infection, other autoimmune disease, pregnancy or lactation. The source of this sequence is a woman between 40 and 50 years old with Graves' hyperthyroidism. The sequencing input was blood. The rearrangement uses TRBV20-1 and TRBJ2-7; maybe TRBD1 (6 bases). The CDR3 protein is CSAMTGIEQYF. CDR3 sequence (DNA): TGCAGTGCTATGACAGGTATCGAGCAGTACTTC.